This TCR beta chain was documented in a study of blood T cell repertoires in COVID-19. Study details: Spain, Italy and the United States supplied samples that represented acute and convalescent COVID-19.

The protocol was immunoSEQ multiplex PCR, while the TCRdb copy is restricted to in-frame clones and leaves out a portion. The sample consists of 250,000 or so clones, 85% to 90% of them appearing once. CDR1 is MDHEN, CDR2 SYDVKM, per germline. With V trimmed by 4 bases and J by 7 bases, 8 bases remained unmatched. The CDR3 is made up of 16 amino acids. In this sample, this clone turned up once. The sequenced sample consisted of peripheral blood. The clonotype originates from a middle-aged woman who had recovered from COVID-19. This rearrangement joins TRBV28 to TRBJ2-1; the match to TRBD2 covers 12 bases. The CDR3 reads CASSSQTSGGGNEQFF. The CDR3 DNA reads TGTGCCAGCAGTTCTCAGACTAGCGGGGGTGGGAATGAGCAGTTCTTC.